This TCR beta chain is from a study of cytomegalovirus exposure and HLA in healthy donors. Study-wide context: Around 86 million unique TCRs, all from HLA-typed donors, were included in an early release of the data.

The PCR had 60 Vbeta and 13 Jbeta primers. Sequencing used immunoSEQ multiplex PCR; TCRdb keeps in-frame clones, though not all of them. The sample has around 70,000 clones, over 70% seen once; the top ten hold over 10%. Germline CDR1 reads WNHNN; CDR2 reads SYGVQD (reference sequence). This CDR3 region has 13 residues. With 4 bases removed from V and 5 bases from J, the gap between germline ends came to 10 bases. The TCR sequence derives from a human donor in good health. The specimen was PBMCs. The chain is built from TRBV10-1 and TRBJ2-3, with unresolved D. The CDR3 DNA reads as TGCGCCAGCAGTGGCCAATCGGGAGATACGCAGTATTTT. Encoded protein: CASSGQSGDTQYF.